This T cell receptor beta chain was found in a study of CD8 T cells in ankylosing spondylitis. This clonotype was recorded many times. CDR1 and CDR2 (germline): MNHEY, SVGEGT. Trimming removed 5 bases at V and 1 base at J, with 15 bases between. The CDR3 totals 15 residues. TCRdb itself ran the 5' RACE reads through MiXCR, one entry per CDR3 protein. The table has fewer than 200,000 distinct CDR3 sequences, 15% to 20% seen once; the top ten hold 4.3%. This clonotype was obtained from a male donor aged 5 to 30 with ankylosing spondylitis or in good health (not recorded which). V and J are TRBV6-2 or TRBV6-3 and TRBJ2-7; perhaps TRBD1 as D (6 bases). Sequencing was done on a sample of blood, either unsorted or a sorted T cell fraction (not recorded which). Written as DNA, the CDR3 is TGTGCCAGCAGTCCCTTGGGGACACCTTCCTACGAGCAGTACTTC. Translating it yields CASSPLGTPSYEQYF.